This T cell receptor beta chain derives from a study of T-cell memory formation after mild COVID-19. About the study: TCR clusters largely stayed donor specific.

This clonotype was counted a few times. Germline values: CDR1 SGHVS, CDR2 FQNEAQ. The CDR3 runs to 14 residues. V shed 2 bases and J shed 3 bases, with 9 bases lying between them. TCRdb re-derived calls from the 5' RACE reads in MiXCR, one entry per CDR3 protein. The sample records 550,000 to 700,000 distinct CDR3 sequences, roughly 18% being singletons. Source material: PBMCs or a T cell subset sorted from them (not recorded which). The rearrangement links TRBV7-8 to TRBJ2-3; possibly TRBD2 for D (6 bases). This TCR derives from an adult woman who had mild COVID-19 (a few samples of this study predate the infection). Cell type and time point are not known. This chain's CDR3 is CASSLKEGTDTQYF. The CDR3 coding sequence is TGTGCCAGCAGCTTAAAGGAGGGTACAGATACGCAGTATTTT.